What follows are 21 T cell receptor beta chains derived from one specimen sequenced in a study of blood T cell repertoires in COVID-19. The assay was immunoSEQ multiplex PCR, and TCRdb's table has in-frame clones only and misses some. This sample has about 81,000 clones, with roughly 87% found just once. Sample: peripheral blood. These receptors came from a woman at least 80 years old with active COVID-19.

The chain employs TRBV19 and TRBJ2-1; the D is unclear. V gave up 6 bases and J gave up 11 bases, with 17 bases separating them. The CDR3 is 13 amino acids. CDR1 and CDR2 (germline): LNHDA, SQIVND (reference sequence). The CDR3 DNA sequence: TGTGCCAGTAGGAGGCGAGGTGATTCAAAGCAGTTCTTC. The encoded protein is CASRRRGDSKQFF.

This clone came up once. The chain combines TRBV19 with TRBJ2-1; 15 bases are a match to TRBD2. Germline V gene data show CDR1 as LNHDA and CDR2 as SQIVND (reference sequence). Trimming cost V 5 bases and J 3 bases; bases outside gene matches: 11. CDR3 length equals 19 residues. The CDR3 coding sequence is TGTGCCAGTAGTCCTTCCCCCGGGACTAGCGGGAGGTTCTACAATGAGCAGTTCTTC. This translates into CASSPSPGTSGRFYNEQFF.

The chain combines TRBV7-9 with TRBJ1-6; D uncertain. Trimming removed 6 bases at V and 5 bases at J, with 5 bases between. Germline V lookup: CDR1 SEHNR, CDR2 FQNEAQ (reference sequence). The CDR3 is made up of 12 amino acids. CDR3 protein: CASSGHNSPLHF. The CDR3 nucleotides read TGTGCCAGCAGTGGGCATAATTCACCCCTCCACTTT.

This rearrangement joins TRBV28 to TRBJ2-5, with TRBD1 matching over 8 bases. Germline V CDR1 and CDR2: MDHEN, SYDVKM. The CDR3 runs to 15 residues. With 6 bases clipped from V and 7 bases from J, the junction kept 13 bases outside the gene matches. CDR3 protein: CASSPTQGQVGTQYF. As DNA, the CDR3 is TGTGCCAGCAGCCCCACCCAGGGACAGGTGGGGACCCAGTACTTC.

The chain carries TRBV7-8 and TRBJ1-6; 8 bases match TRBD1. After removal of 1 base from V and 9 bases from J, the junction contained 2 bases not matched to a gene. The CDR3 is 14 amino acids. The germline V gene encodes CDR1 SGHVS and CDR2 FQNEAQ. Written as DNA, the CDR3 is TGTGCCAGCAGCTTAGGGGACAGGAGTTCACCCCTCCACTTT. Its translation is CASSLGDRSSPLHF.

This chain uses TRBV4-3 with TRBJ2-7; D is perhaps TRBD1 (5 bases). V shed 3 bases and J shed 5 bases, with 14 bases lying between them. This CDR3 spans 14 amino acids. Germline values: CDR1 LGHNA, CDR2 YSLEER. CDR3 residues: CASSHPGIGHEQYF. Here the CDR3 DNA reads TGCGCCAGCAGCCATCCAGGGATAGGGCACGAGCAGTACTTC.

The chain uses TRBV3-1 (or the pseudogene TRBV3-2) and TRBJ1-2; D perhaps matches TRBD1 (5 bases). Germline V lookup: CDR1 LGHDT, CDR2 YNNKEL (reference sequence). The V end was cut by 0 bases, the J end by 4 bases, with 9 bases between. The CDR3 contains 14 residues. The CDR3 loop reads CASSQDGQGYGYTF. DNA for the CDR3: TGTGCCAGCAGCCAAGATGGGCAGGGCTATGGCTACACCTTC.

V gene TRBV30 combines with J gene TRBJ1-5; D unresolved. Germline V lookup: CDR1 GTSNPN, CDR2 SVGIG (reference sequence). With 0 bases removed from V and 10 bases from J, the gap between germline ends came to 16 bases. This CDR3 has 14 amino acids. CDR3: CAWSVTRMETPQHF. CDR3 DNA: TGTGCCTGGAGTGTAACCAGGATGGAAACCCCCCAGCATTTT.

The CDR3: CASRPGGITGELFF. The CDR3 DNA sequence: TGTGCCAGCAGGCCTGGAGGGATCACCGGGGAGCTGTTTTTT. The J gene is TRBJ2-2, the V gene TRBV7-2; D is perhaps TRBD2 (6 bases). V was pared by 6 bases and J by 4 bases, with 12 bases between. The CDR3 has 14 residues. Germline CDR1 reads SGHTA; CDR2 reads FQGNSA. The variable domain in full, completed from reference TRBV7-2 and TRBJ2-2, reads GAGVSQSPSNKVTEKGKDVELRCDPISGHTALYWYRQSLGQGLEFLIYFQGNSAPDKSGLPSDRFSAERTGGSVSTLTIQRTQQEDSAVYLCASRPGGITGELFFGEGSRLTVL.

The chain couples TRBV28 to TRBJ2-1, with 9 positions matching TRBD2. This CDR3 comprises 16 residues. Germline V gene lookup returns CDR1 MDHEN and CDR2 SYDVKM. V was pared by 5 bases and J by 4 bases, with 9 bases of the junction left unmatched. The CDR3 bases are TGTGCCAGCAGTACACCCCGACTAGCGGAGTACAATGAGCAGTTCTTC. Translated: CASSTPRLAEYNEQFF. The variable domain in full, with the rest retrieved from reference TRBV28 and TRBJ2-1, is DVKVTQSSRYLVKRTGEKVFLECVQDMDHENMFWYRQDPGLGLRLIYFSYDVKMKEKGDIPEGYSVSREKKERFSLILESASTNQTSMYLCASSTPRLAEYNEQFFGPGTRLTVL.

The chain has TRBV4-1 and TRBJ2-1; 11 bases fit TRBD2. The germline V gene encodes CDR1 MGHRA and CDR2 YSYEKL. V lost 1 base to trimming and J lost 6 bases; unmatched junction nucleotides: 11. CDR3 length: 18 amino acids. The CDR3 sequence: CASSQALAGADPGNEQFF. The DNA of the CDR3 is TGCGCCAGCAGCCAAGCACTAGCGGGAGCTGACCCGGGCAATGAGCAGTTCTTC.

In DNA form, the CDR3 reads TGCGCCAGCAGCCCCTCCGGGACAGGGATTACAGATACGCAGTATTTT. As protein: CASSPSGTGITDTQYF. The chain uses TRBV5-1 and TRBJ2-3; TRBD1 matches 9 bases. CDR1 SGHRS and CDR2 YFSETQ come from the germline V gene. Trimming at V came to 4 bases and at J to 3 bases, leaving 9 bases not matched to a gene. The CDR3 totals 16 residues.

The chain recombines TRBV18 with TRBJ1-6, with a weak D call TRBD1 (6 bases). V shed 2 bases and J shed 5 bases, with 13 bases lying between them. Germline V gives CDR1 KGHSH, CDR2 LQKENI. The CDR3 has 16 amino acids. The DNA for the CDR3 is TGTGCCAGCTCACCAAGGGGGGGAACTAATAATTCACCCCTCCACTTT. It yields the protein CASSPRGGTNNSPLHF.

The V call is TRBV9, the J call TRBJ2-3; the match to TRBD2 covers 11 bases. Trimming removed 6 bases from V and 8 bases from J; junction bases left unmatched: 8. Germline assignment: CDR1 SGDLS and CDR2 YYNGEE. The CDR3 is 14 residues long. CDR3 nucleotides: TGTGCCAGCAACAGGGGACTAGCGGAGTCTACGCAGTATTTT. Amino acids: CASNRGLAESTQYF.

The CDR3 loop is CASRTSRNEQFF. The CDR3 DNA reads as TGTGCCAGCAGGACTAGCCGAAATGAGCAGTTCTTC. The chain links TRBV28 to TRBJ2-1; TRBD2 matches 7 bases. Germline assignment: CDR1 MDHEN and CDR2 SYDVKM. With 6 bases clipped from V and 7 bases from J, the junction kept 3 bases outside the gene matches. This CDR3 has 12 residues.

The rearrangement links TRBV6-5 to TRBJ1-2, with 8 bases matching TRBD1. The V gene end was trimmed by 5 bases and the J gene end by 6 bases; junction bases not matched to a gene: 5. This CDR3 is 13 amino acids long. Germline loops: CDR1 MNHEY, CDR2 SVGAGI. This CDR3 is CASSPHRGDGYTF. The DNA for the CDR3 is TGTGCCAGCAGTCCCCACAGGGGGGATGGCTACACCTTC.

This chain joins TRBV27 and TRBJ1-2; 7 nucleotides agree with TRBD1. This CDR3 is built from 14 residues. Germline V gene lookup returns CDR1 MNHEY and CDR2 SMNVEV (reference sequence). The J segment lost 6 bases and the V segment lost 3 bases, leaving 7 bases of the junction unmatched. In DNA form, the CDR3 reads TGTGCCAGCAGTTTCCGACAGGGAGCGAATGGCTACACCTTC. It codes for CASSFRQGANGYTF.

The gene calls are TRBV4-3 and TRBJ2-2; possible D gene TRBD1, 5 bases. Per germline, CDR1 LGHNA and CDR2 YSLEER. Trimming took off 0 bases at V and 3 bases at J, with 14 bases between the two ends. The CDR3 has 17 amino acids. CDR3 residues: CASSQDERAGYTGELFF. In nucleotides, the CDR3 is TGCGCCAGCAGCCAAGATGAGCGAGCAGGGTACACCGGGGAGCTGTTTTTT.

V is TRBV19 and J is TRBJ2-7; 10 bases match TRBD1. V shed 5 bases, J shed 6 bases, and the junction held 13 bases outside the gene matches. The CDR3 consists of 16 residues. CDR1 is LNHDA and CDR2 is SQIVND in the germline V gene (reference sequence). The CDR3 sequence is CASSSGTGASPSEQYF. CDR3 coding DNA: TGTGCCAGTAGTTCCGGGACAGGGGCTTCCCCGTCCGAGCAGTACTTC.

The V and J genes are TRBV28 and TRBJ2-3; D unclear. CDR3 length: 15 residues. Germline assignment: CDR1 MDHEN and CDR2 SYDVKM. The V end lost 5 bases, the J end lost 2 bases, and 14 bases lay between the germline ends. In nucleotides, the CDR3 is TGTGCCAGCAGTCCCCCGAGGTCAACCACAGATACGCAGTATTTT. Protein product: CASSPPRSTTDTQYF.

This clone was seen more than once but under ten times. The chain uses TRBV3-1 (or the pseudogene TRBV3-2) and TRBJ2-7, with 13 positions matching TRBD2. CDR3 length: 16 residues. Germline-derived CDR1 and CDR2 are LGHDT and YNNKEL (reference sequence). V shed 0 bases, J shed 4 bases, and the junction held 3 bases outside the gene matches. The CDR3 coding sequence is TGTGCCAGCAGCCAAGAAGGACTAGCGGGAGTGTACGAGCAGTACTTC. Translated: CASSQEGLAGVYEQYF.